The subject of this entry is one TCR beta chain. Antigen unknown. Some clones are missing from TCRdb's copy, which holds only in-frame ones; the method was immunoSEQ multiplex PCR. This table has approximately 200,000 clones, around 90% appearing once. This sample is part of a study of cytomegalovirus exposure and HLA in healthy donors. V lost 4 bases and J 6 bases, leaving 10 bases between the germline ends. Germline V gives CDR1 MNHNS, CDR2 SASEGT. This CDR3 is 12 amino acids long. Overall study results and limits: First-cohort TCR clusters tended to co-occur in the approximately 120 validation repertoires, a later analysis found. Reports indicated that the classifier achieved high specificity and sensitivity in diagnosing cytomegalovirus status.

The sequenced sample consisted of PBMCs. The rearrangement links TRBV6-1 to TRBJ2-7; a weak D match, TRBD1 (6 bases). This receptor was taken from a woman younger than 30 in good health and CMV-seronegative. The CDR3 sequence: CASSVGQTEQYF. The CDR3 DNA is TGTGCCAGCAGTGTCGGACAGACCGAGCAGTACTTC.